What follows are 10 T cell receptor beta chains derived from one specimen sequenced in a study of OX40 agonist ivuxolimab in advanced cancers. Here immunoSEQ multiplex PCR was the method, and the copy in TCRdb shows in-frame clones only, minus some. Among about 100,000 clones, about nine tenths were seen once, and the ten largest hold roughly 0.3%. The sequencing used CD4+ or CD8+ T cells sorted from blood, collected in a trial of the OX40 agonist ivuxolimab. These receptors all stem from an adult with an advanced solid tumor such as melanoma, head and neck, liver or kidney cancer.

The chain combines TRBV2 with TRBJ1-1; maybe TRBD1 (6 bases). Per germline, CDR1 SNHLY and CDR2 FYNNEI. Trimming cost V 2 bases and J 7 bases, with 17 bases left between them. This CDR3 is built from 15 residues. CDR3 sequence reads: CASSELAGGLGEAFF. The CDR3 nucleotides read TGTGCCAGCAGTGAACTCGCGGGGGGCTTGGGTGAAGCTTTCTTT.

This clone was detected a few times. The same CDR3 arises from other DNA sequences in this sample as well. The genes are TRBV7-7 and TRBJ2-5; TRBD2 matches 8 bases. The CDR3 spans 15 residues. Trimming took 6 bases from V and 2 from J; bases not matched to a gene: 8. Germline CDR1 SSHAT, CDR2 FNYEAQ (reference sequence). DNA for the CDR3: TGTGCCAGCAGTCGGGACGCGGGAGGACAAGAGACCCAGTACTTC. Translated, it gives CASSRDAGGQETQYF.

V is TRBV6-1 and J is TRBJ1-1; no firm D call. V was clipped by 2 bases and J by 5 bases, with 15 bases between them. Germline V gene data show CDR1 as MNHNS and CDR2 as SASEGT. There are 15 residues in the CDR3. CDR3 coding DNA: TGTGCCAGCAGTGAAAGGGAGGGAGGGAGGACTGAAGCTTTCTTT. The encoded protein is CASSEREGGRTEAFF.

The rearrangement uses TRBV29-1 and TRBJ1-1; 7 bases fit TRBD1. V lost 6 bases, J lost 2 bases, and 6 bases stayed unmatched. This CDR3 has 13 residues. The germline gives CDR1 SQVTM, CDR2 ANQGSEA. DNA for the CDR3: TGCAGCGTCGTGGGACAGCTAAACACTGAAGCTTTCTTT. Translating gives CSVVGQLNTEAFF.

V is TRBV10-2 and J is TRBJ1-5; D remains unclear. V was pared by 11 bases and J by 4 bases, with 18 bases between. Germline CDR1 and CDR2: WSHSY and SAAADI. CDR3 length: 14 amino acids. This chain's CDR3 is CAVSTGEANQPQHF. The CDR3 DNA reads TGCGCCGTAAGCACTGGGGAAGCAAATCAGCCCCAGCATTTT.

This clone was picked up one time. This chain uses TRBV11-2 with TRBJ2-7; tentative D call: TRBD2 (6 bases). Germline values: CDR1 SGHAT, CDR2 FQNNGV. This CDR3 contains 16 residues. V dropped 1 base and J dropped 7 bases, with 20 bases sitting between them. For the CDR3, the DNA is TGTGCCAGCAGCTTAGTGGATGGATCCGGGAGCTTTGAGCAGTACTTC. Its protein product is CASSLVDGSGSFEQYF.

This chain connects TRBV28 to TRBJ2-7; D is perhaps TRBD2 (6 bases). Germline V gene lookup returns CDR1 MDHEN and CDR2 SYDVKM. The CDR3 spans 19 residues. Between the trimmed V and J ends, which lost 5 bases and 5 bases, there was a span of 31 bases. The CDR3 loop reads CASSPPGAYGVGGNNEQYF. The CDR3 region has the DNA TGTGCCAGCAGTCCCCCCGGGGCGTACGGGGTGGGAGGTAATAACGAGCAGTACTTC.

This CDR3 is CASSSPGTGSGANVLTF. In DNA form, the CDR3 reads TGTGCCAGCAGCTCCCCGGGAACGGGCTCTGGGGCCAACGTCCTGACTTTC. The rearrangement joins TRBV7-2 to TRBJ2-6, with D possibly being TRBD2 (5 bases). The CDR3 spans 17 residues. Deletions cut 4 bases from V and 0 bases from J, with 13 bases between. Per germline, CDR1 SGHTA and CDR2 FQGNSA.

This clone was observed a single time. The chain has TRBV15 and TRBJ2-5, with unresolved D. The CDR3 is 13 amino acids. CDR1 and CDR2 from the germline V gene are LNHNV and YYDKDF (reference sequence). V dropped 0 bases and J dropped 4 bases, with 6 bases sitting between them. CDR3 residues: CATSRDIGETQYF. The CDR3 DNA follows: TGTGCCACCAGCAGAGATATAGGAGAGACCCAGTACTTC.

This clone was seen a single time. The chain joins TRBV6-1 to TRBJ2-7; 7 nucleotides line up with TRBD2. J gave up 3 bases and V 4 bases, and 6 bases lay outside the gene matches. From germline, CDR1 is MNHNS and CDR2 SASEGT. CDR3 length equals 14 residues. CDR3 nucleotides: TGTGCCAGCAGTGGGGAGGGTCCGGACTACGAGCAGTACTTC. Encoded protein: CASSGEGPDYEQYF.